These T cell receptor beta chains were read from a single sample in a study of T-cell reconstitution after alpha-beta-depleted transplantation in children. A single record per CDR3 protein comes from TCRdb applying MiXCR to the PCR reads. The sample includes more than 450,000 distinct CDR3 sequences, approximately 16% of them seen just once. The sample here was PBMCs from the stem cell graft donor, taken from the stem cell graft. These receptor sequences come from a human donor who donated a stem cell graft to a child with acute lymphoblastic leukemia. CDR3s leave out the opening cysteine and the closing phenylalanine or tryptophan.

TRBJ2-4 TRBV5-1 ASWAGPPYIQY
TRBJ1-1 TRBV2 ASSPQGGGTEAF
TRBJ2-3 TRBV7-2 ASSRLQTGPSTDTQY
TRBJ2-7 TRBV4-1 ASSQSRTEPVDEQY
TRBJ2-3 TRBV10-3 AISESTNTDTQY
TRBJ2-5 TRBV12-3/TRBV12-4 ASSPLKRTQY
TRBJ2-3 TRBV12-3/TRBV12-4 ASSLFLAASTDTQY
TRBJ1-1 TRBV6-5 ASSYSTVGISEAF
TRBJ1-5 TRBV2 ASSDPRQPQH
TRBJ1-5 TRBV7-9 ASSFSRSPNQPQH
TRBJ1-1 TRBV7-9 ASSLALGGTEAF
TRBJ1-4 TRBV5-1 ASSLAGNEKLF
TRBJ2-7 TRBV6-2/TRBV6-3 ASSYTVYEQY
TRBJ2-2 TRBV29-1 SVDSSNTGELF
TRBJ1-1 TRBV5-1 ASSRAGGEDTEAF
TRBJ2-1 TRBV12-3/TRBV12-4 ASTIISLGTGGSYNEQF
TRBJ1-1 TRBV5-1 ASGSDGGPEAF
TRBJ2-5 TRBV4-1 ASREYRGGETQY
TRBJ1-5 TRBV12-3/TRBV12-4 ASSFGPADSNQPQH
TRBJ2-3 TRBV6-4 ASSAEASTDTQY
TRBJ2-7 TRBV24-1 ATSNRGGDEQY
TRBJ2-1 TRBV15 ATSSGLPSYNEQF
TRBJ2-3 TRBV5-1 ASSLTSGYSTDTQY
TRBJ2-1 TRBV5-4 ASSYRLAGGYNEQF
TRBJ2-5 TRBV6-4 ASSGNRGETQY
TRBJ2-3 TRBV27 ASSWVAGLGDTQY
TRBJ2-1 TRBV27 ASSLLLTVYNEQF
TRBJ1-1 TRBV2 ASANGQGIKAF
TRBJ2-7 TRBV5-1 ASSFRGEQY
TRBJ1-1 TRBV3-1 ASSPYPRTGGLHTEAF
TRBJ2-7 TRBV3-1 ASSQYVWEQY
TRBJ1-4 TRBV12-3/TRBV12-4 ASRGATNEKLF
TRBJ2-6 TRBV9 ASSAPQAGGPGANVLT
TRBJ2-7 TRBV5-7 ASSEGQVTSYEQY
TRBJ2-3 TRBV7-3 ASSPGTSEADTQY
TRBJ2-1 TRBV12-3/TRBV12-4 ASSPPGGFNEQF
TRBJ2-3 TRBV29-1 SVEDRGRVTDTQY
TRBJ1-1 TRBV6-1 ASSGRDWNTEAF
TRBJ1-1 TRBV5-1 ASSLEGYSTEAF
TRBJ2-4 TRBV7-9 ASSPILENIQY
TRBJ1-5 TRBV20-1 SALQDTNQPQH
TRBJ2-1 TRBV12-3/TRBV12-4 ASSPTGGSHNEQF
TRBJ2-7 TRBV10-3 AISEYSRGINEQY
TRBJ2-7 TRBV25-1 ASSVLQGSSYEQY
TRBJ2-7 TRBV9 ASSVVPGATQGQY
TRBJ2-7 TRBV4-1 ASSQVRLAGEPYEQY
TRBJ2-1 TRBV5-6 ASSRRGPTNEQF
TRBJ2-3 TRBV3-1 ATSQHQTSASTDTQY
TRBJ2-1 TRBV9 ASSVEDSQGVSYNEQF
TRBJ2-7 TRBV6-5 ASRDRGYEQY
TRBJ2-7 TRBV20-1 SGGHRAGYEQY
TRBJ1-4 TRBV19 ASNQGATNEKLF